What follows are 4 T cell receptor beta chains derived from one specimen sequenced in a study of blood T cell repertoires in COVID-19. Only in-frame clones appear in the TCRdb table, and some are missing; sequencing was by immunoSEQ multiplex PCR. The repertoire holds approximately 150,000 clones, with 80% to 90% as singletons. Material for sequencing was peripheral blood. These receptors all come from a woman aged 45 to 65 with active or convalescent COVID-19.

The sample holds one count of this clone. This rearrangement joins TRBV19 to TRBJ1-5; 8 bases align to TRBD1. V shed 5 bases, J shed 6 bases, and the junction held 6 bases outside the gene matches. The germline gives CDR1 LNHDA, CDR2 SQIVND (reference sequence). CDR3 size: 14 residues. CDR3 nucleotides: TGTGCCAGTAGTGAAGGACAGGGAGGTCAGCCCCAGCATTTT. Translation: CASSEGQGGQPQHF.

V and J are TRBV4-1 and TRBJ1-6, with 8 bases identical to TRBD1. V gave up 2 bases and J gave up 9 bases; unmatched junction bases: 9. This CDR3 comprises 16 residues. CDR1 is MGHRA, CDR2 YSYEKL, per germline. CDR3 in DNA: TGCGCCAGCAGCCAACCTTTACAGGGGGTTAGTTCACCCCTCCACTTT. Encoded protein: CASSQPLQGVSSPLHF.

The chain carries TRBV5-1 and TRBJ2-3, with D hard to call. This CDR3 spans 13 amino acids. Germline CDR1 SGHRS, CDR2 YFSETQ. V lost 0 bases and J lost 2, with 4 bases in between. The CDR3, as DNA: TGCGCCAGCAGCTTGGACTTCACAGATACGCAGTATTTT. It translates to CASSLDFTDTQYF.

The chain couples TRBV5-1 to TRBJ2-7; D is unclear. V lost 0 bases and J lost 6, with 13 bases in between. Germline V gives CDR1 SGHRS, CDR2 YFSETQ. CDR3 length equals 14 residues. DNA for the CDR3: TGCGCCAGCAGCTTGGAACCCTCACCTAGCGAGCAGTACTTC. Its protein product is CASSLEPSPSEQYF.